This TCR beta chain was observed in a study of T cells in severe cutaneous drug reactions. The germline CDR1 and CDR2 sequences are SQVTM and ANQGSEA. This CDR3 spans 12 amino acids. TCR subtype-specific primers in iRepertoire multiplex PCR prepared libraries for bulk and single-cell sequencing. TCRdb re-called the multiplex PCR reads and shows each CDR3 protein once, DNA omitted. This sample's table has approximately 3,800 distinct CDR3 sequences. The donors had carbamazepine-induced Stevens-Johnson syndrome or toxic epidermal necrolysis. This sequence originates from a human donor with Stevens-Johnson syndrome, a severe cutaneous drug reaction. The specimen was PBMCs. The chain combines TRBV29-1 with TRBJ2-5; the D call of TRBD2 rests on TCRdb alone, since no DNA is present to check it. The CDR3 here is CSVGSGGETQYF.